This T cell receptor beta chain comes out of a study of shared clonotypes between healthy human individuals. Study context: Each donor had three CD4 naive, three CD4 memory, two CD8 naive and one CD8 memory plate.

Germline lookup yields CDR1 GTSNPN and CDR2 SVGIG (reference sequence). The CDR3 has 13 residues. The germline V and J ends were trimmed by 0 bases and 3 bases, with 9 bases remaining between them. Here immunoSEQ multiplex PCR was the method, and the copy in TCRdb shows in-frame clones only, minus some. Among about 320,000 clones listed, about nine tenths were seen once. This sequence was found in a man aged 18 to 30 in good health. Sequences were obtained from memory CD8+ T cells sorted from blood. Subset of the sample: CD45RO+ cells pooled with CCR7-negative TemRA cells. The rearrangement joins TRBV30 to TRBJ2-7; perhaps TRBD1 as D (6 bases). This CDR3 reads CAWSVGRGYEQYF. The DNA for the CDR3 is TGTGCCTGGAGTGTAGGCAGGGGCTACGAGCAGTACTTC.